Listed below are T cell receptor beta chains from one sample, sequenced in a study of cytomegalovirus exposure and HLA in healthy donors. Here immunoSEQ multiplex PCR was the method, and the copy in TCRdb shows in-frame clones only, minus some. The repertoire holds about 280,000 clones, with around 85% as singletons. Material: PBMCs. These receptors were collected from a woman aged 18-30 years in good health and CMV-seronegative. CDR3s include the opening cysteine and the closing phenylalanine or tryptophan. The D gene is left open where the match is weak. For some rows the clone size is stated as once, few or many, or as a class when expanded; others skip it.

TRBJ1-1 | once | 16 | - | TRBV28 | CASSLSTVGSNTEAFF | TGTGCCAGCAGTTTAAGCACAGTAGGATCGAACACTGAAGCTTTCTTT
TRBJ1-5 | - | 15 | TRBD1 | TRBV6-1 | CASSPSTGGDQPQHF | TGTGCCAGCAGTCCCTCGACAGGGGGGGATCAGCCCCAGCATTTT
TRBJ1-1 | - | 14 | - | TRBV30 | CAWSVDGMRAEAFF | TGTGCCTGGAGTGTGGACGGCATGAGGGCTGAAGCTTTCTTT
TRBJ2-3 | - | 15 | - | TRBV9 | CASSVNNGVSDTQYF | TGTGCCAGCAGCGTAAATAACGGGGTATCAGATACGCAGTATTTT
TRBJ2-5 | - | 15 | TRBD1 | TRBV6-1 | CASSSMGDRLDAQYF | TGTGCCAGCAGTTCTATGGGGGACAGGCTCGATGCCCAGTACTTC
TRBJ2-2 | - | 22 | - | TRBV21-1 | CASSSQPGQGENSGSYTGELFF | TGTGCCAGCAGCTCGCAGCCCGGACAGGGGGAAAATAGCGGGAGTTACACCGGGGAGCTGTTTTTT
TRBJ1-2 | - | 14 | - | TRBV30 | CAWAPRVFGYGYTF | TGTGCCTGGGCACCCAGGGTTTTCGGCTATGGCTACACCTTC
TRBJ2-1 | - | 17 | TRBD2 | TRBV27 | CASSRLAGDRGHNEQFF | TGTGCCAGCAGTCGGTTAGCGGGAGATAGAGGACACAATGAGCAGTTCTTC
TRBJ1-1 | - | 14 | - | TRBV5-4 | CASTTTREGGEAFF | TGTGCCAGCACCACGACCAGGGAGGGGGGGGAAGCTTTCTTT
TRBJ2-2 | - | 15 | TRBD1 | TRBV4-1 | CASSQGQGSTGELFF | TGCGCCAGCAGCCAGGGACAGGGGAGCACCGGGGAGCTGTTTTTT
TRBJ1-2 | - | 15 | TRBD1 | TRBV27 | CASSPTGQRNNGYTF | TGTGCCAGCAGTCCCACGGGACAGAGGAATAATGGCTACACCTTC
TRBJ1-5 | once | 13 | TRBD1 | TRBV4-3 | CASSPGTDQPQHF | TGCGCCAGCAGCCCGGGGACAGATCAGCCCCAGCATTTT
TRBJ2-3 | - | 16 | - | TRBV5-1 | CASSLGAGRTIDTQYF | TGCGCCAGCAGCTTGGGTGCGGGACGAACGATAGATACGCAGTATTTT
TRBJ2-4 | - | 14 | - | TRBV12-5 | CAGSTGPAKNIQYF | TGTGCTGGATCAACAGGGCCAGCCAAAAACATTCAGTACTTC
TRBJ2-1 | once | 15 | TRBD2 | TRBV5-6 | CASSFGLAGSNEQFF | TGTGCCAGCAGCTTCGGACTAGCGGGGAGCAATGAGCAGTTCTTC
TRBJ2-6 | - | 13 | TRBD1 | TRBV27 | CASSYDWTGALTF | TGTGCCAGCAGTTACGACTGGACAGGGGCCCTCACTTTC
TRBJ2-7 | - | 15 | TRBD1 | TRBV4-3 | CASSQDRGQGPEQYF | TGCGCCAGCAGCCAAGATCGAGGACAGGGACCTGAGCAGTACTTC
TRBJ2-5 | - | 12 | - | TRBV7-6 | CASTKHPETQYF | TGTGCCAGCACCAAACACCCCGAGACCCAGTACTTC
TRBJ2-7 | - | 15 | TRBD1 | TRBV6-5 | CASSHYTDRPYEQYF | TGTGCCAGCAGTCACTACACGGACAGGCCCTACGAGCAGTACTTC
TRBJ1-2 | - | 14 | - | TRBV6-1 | CASSEPSQGYGYTF | TGTGCCAGCAGTGAACCCTCGCAGGGCTATGGCTACACCTTC
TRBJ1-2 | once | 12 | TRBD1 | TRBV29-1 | CSVTGGGFGYTF | TGCAGCGTTACAGGGGGTGGGTTTGGCTACACCTTC
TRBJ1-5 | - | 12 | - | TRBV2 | CASNSRDQPQHF | TGTGCCAGCAACTCACGGGATCAGCCCCAGCATTTT
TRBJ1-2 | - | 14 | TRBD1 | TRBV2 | CASRVTGEGRGYTF | TGTGCCAGCAGAGTGACAGGGGAGGGAAGGGGCTACACCTTC
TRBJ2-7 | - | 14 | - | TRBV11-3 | CASSLGGSSYEQYF | TGTGCCAGCAGCTTAGGTGGCAGCTCCTACGAGCAGTACTTC
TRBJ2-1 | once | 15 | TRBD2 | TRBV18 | CASSPTSGGADEQFF | TGTGCCAGCTCACCAACTAGCGGGGGGGCCGATGAGCAGTTCTTC
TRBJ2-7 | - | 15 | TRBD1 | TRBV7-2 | CASSLVGTGEDEQYF | TGTGCCAGCAGCTTAGTCGGGACAGGGGAGGACGAGCAGTACTTC
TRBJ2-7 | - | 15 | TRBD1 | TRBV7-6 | CASSPRGGQGGEQYF | TGTGCCAGCAGCCCCAGGGGAGGACAGGGTGGGGAGCAGTACTTC
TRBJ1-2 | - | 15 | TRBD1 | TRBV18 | CASSPRDSSPYGYTF | TGTGCCAGCTCACCTCGGGACAGCTCGCCCTATGGCTACACCTTC
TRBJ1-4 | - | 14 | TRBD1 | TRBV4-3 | CASSDRTGIEKLFF | TGCGCCAGCAGCGACCGGACAGGGATCGAAAAACTGTTTTTT
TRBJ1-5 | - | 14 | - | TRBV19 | CASSVDRYNQPQHF | TGTGCCAGTAGTGTAGACAGGTACAATCAGCCCCAGCATTTT
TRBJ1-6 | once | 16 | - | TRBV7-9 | CASSRGPVGANSPLHF | TGTGCCAGCAGCCGAGGGCCGGTGGGGGCTAATTCACCCCTCCACTTT
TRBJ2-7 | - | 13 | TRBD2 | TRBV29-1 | CSVAGTSGSEQYF | TGCAGCGTGGCCGGGACTAGCGGGAGCGAGCAGTACTTC
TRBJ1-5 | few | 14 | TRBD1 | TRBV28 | CASRLDRGNQPQHF | TGTGCCAGCAGACTCGACAGGGGAAATCAGCCCCAGCATTTT